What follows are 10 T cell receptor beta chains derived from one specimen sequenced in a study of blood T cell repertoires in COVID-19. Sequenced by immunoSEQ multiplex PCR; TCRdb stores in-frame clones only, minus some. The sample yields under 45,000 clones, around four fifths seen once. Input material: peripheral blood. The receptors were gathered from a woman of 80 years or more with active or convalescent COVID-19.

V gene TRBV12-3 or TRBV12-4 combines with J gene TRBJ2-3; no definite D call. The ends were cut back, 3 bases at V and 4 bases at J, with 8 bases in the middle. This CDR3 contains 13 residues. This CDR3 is CASSLPQSDTQYF. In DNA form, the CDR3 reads TGTGCCAGCAGTTTGCCCCAGTCAGATACGCAGTATTTT.

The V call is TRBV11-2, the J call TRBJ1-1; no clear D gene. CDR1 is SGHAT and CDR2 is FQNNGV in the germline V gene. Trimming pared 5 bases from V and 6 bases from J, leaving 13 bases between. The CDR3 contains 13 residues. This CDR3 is CASSVKAVAEAFF. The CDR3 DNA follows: TGTGCCAGCAGCGTTAAGGCGGTTGCTGAAGCTTTCTTT. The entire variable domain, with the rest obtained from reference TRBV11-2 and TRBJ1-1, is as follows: EAGVAQSPRYKIIEKRQSVAFWCNPISGHATLYWYQQILGQGPKLLIQFQNNGVVDDSQLPKDRFSAERLKGVDSTLKIQPAKLEDSAVYLCASSVKAVAEAFFGQGTRLTVV.

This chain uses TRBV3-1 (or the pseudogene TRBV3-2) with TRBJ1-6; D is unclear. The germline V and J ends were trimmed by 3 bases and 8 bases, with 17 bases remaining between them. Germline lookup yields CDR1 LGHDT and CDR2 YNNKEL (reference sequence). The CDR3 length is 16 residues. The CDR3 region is CASSHDQILADSPLHF. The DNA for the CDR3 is TGTGCCAGCAGCCATGACCAGATTCTTGCGGATTCACCCCTCCACTTT.

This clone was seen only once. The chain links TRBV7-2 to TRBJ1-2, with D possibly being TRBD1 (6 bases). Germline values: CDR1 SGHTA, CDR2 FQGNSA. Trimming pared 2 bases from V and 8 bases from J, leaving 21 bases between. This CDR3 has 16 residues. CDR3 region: CASSLRRQGITGGYTF. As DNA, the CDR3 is TGTGCCAGCAGCTTAAGGCGGCAGGGCATAACAGGGGGCTACACCTTC.

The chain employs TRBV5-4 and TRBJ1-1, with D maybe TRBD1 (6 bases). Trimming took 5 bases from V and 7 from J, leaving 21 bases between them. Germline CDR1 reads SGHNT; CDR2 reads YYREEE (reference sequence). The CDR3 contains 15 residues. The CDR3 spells CASSGRDTPLGEAFF. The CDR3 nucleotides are TGTGCCAGCAGTGGCCGGGACACCCCACTTGGTGAAGCTTTCTTT. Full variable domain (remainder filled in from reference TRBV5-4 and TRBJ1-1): ETGVTQSPTHLIKTRGQQVTLRCSSQSGHNTVSWYQQALGQGPQFIFQYYREEENGRGNFPPRFSGLQFPNYSSELNVNALELDDSALYLCASSGRDTPLGEAFFGQGTRLTVV.

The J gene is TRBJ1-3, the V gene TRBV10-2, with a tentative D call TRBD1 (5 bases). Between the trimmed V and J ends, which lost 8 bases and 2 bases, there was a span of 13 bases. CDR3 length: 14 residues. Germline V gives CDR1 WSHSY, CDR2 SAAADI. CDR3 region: CASSDGGTGNTIYF. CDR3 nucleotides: TGCGCCAGCTCCGACGGGGGGACTGGAAACACCATATATTTT.

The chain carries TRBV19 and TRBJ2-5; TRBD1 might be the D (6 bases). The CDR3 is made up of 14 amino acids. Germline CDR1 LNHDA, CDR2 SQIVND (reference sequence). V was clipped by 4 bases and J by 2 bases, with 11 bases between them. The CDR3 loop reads CASSRGQGQETQYF. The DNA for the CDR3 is TGTGCCAGTAGTAGGGGGCAGGGACAAGAGACCCAGTACTTC.

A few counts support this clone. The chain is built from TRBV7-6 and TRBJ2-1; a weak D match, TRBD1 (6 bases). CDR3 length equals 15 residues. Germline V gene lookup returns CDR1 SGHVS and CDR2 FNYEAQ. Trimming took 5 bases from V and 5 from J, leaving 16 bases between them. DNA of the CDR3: TGTGCCAGCAGCCCGTCGAATCCAGGGGACAATGAGCAGTTCTTC. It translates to CASSPSNPGDNEQFF.

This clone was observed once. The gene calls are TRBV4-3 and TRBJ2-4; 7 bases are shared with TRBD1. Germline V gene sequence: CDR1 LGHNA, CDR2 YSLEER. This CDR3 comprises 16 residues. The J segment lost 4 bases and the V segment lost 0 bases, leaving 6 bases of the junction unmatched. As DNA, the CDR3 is TGCGCCAGCAGCCAAGATTGGGGGACAGTTAAAAACATTCAGTACTTC. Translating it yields CASSQDWGTVKNIQYF.

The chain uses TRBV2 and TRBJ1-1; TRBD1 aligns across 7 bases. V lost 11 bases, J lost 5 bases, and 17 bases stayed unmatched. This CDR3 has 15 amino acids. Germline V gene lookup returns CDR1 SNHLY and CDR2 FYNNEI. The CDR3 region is CASGAGGKGRTEAFF. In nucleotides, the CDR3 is TGTGCCTCGGGGGCAGGGGGGAAAGGTCGGACTGAAGCTTTCTTT.